This TCR beta chain was found in a study of identical twins. In TCRdb, the 5' RACE reads were re-called with MiXCR into one record per CDR3 protein. The table lists about 470,000 distinct CDR3 sequences, 24% of them singletons. This clonotype occurred a few times. The antigen is not known. The V end was cut by 6 bases, the J end by 1 base, with 10 bases between. The CDR3 is made up of 13 amino acids. The germline CDR1 and CDR2 sequences are MNHNS and SASEGT. Study-wide points: The models systematically underestimated how much out-of-frame TCR alpha was shared in monozygotic twins. A partial confounding effect on zero-insertion analyses could come from invariant MAIT and iNKT cells.

This sample also belongs to another study, concerning T cells expressing NK-cell markers. That work contributes: TCR beta repertoires came from sorted CD3+CD56+NKG2C+, CD3+CD56+NKG2C- and CD3+CD56-NKG2C+ T cells.

This TCR came from a woman aged 18-29 years in good health. The material sequenced was CD4+ T cells sorted from blood. The chain carries TRBV6-1 and TRBJ2-7; D is undetermined. The CDR3 DNA is TGTGCCAGCAGATTCGGTGGTTCCTACGAGCAGTACTTC. Its translation is CASRFGGSYEQYF.